The 2 T cell receptor beta chains below come from one sample, sequenced in a study of CD8+ T cells in alopecia areata. Following extraction, RNA underwent reverse transcription to cDNA, which served as the sequencing template. Clones were read by immunoSEQ multiplex PCR, and TCRdb kept only the in-frame ones, dropping some. This table holds roughly 14,000 clones, 45% to 60% found once. CD4+ cells obtained from four to six patients were subjected to sorting into CD25+CD127- cells. Sample: CD4+ Tregs sorted from blood. These receptors were taken from a human donor with alopecia areata.

The rearrangement joins TRBV5-1 to TRBJ2-7, with 7 bases that match TRBD2. J gave up 0 bases and V 10 bases, and 13 bases lay outside the gene matches. This CDR3 contains 15 residues. In germline, CDR1 is SGHRS, CDR2 YFSETQ. The chain's CDR3 is CASRRLRESSYEQYF. The CDR3 region has the DNA TGCGCCTCCAGGCGATTGCGGGAGAGCTCCTACGAGCAGTACTTC.

This sequence joins TRBV18 and TRBJ2-1, with D perhaps matching TRBD1 (6 bases). V lost 1 base to trimming and J lost 7 bases, with 14 bases between them. CDR1 and CDR2 (germline): KGHSH, LQKENI. The CDR3 consists of 15 residues. CDR3 protein: CASSPRVPRGNEQFF. The CDR3 DNA reads TGTGCCAGCTCACCACGAGTCCCGAGGGGGAATGAGCAGTTCTTC.